This T cell receptor beta chain was obtained from a study of lymphopenia after photon versus proton radiotherapy. Notes on the study in general: Proton therapy kept repertoires fairly stable, unlike photons, which gained effector/memory cells. In patients who died, overall survival fell as post-nadir TCR diversity dropped more. Survival link was tested only in deceased patients; proton benefit remains a possibility.

CDR3 size: 12 residues. Germline V gene lookup returns CDR1 SNHLY and CDR2 FYNNEI. V lost 6 bases to trimming and J lost 7 bases, with 12 bases between them. As for this clone: The antigen is not known.

The table came from immunoSEQ multiplex PCR; TCRdb's copy has only in-frame clones and leaves some out. The sample yields some 45,000 clones, over 75% seen once. V is TRBV2 and J is TRBJ1-2, with a possible D match to TRBD1 (5 bases). The sample in question was peripheral blood, obtained from a patient treated with proton-based radiotherapy. The sequence was collected from a woman between 65 and 79 years old with pancreatic cancer. This CDR3 reads CASRDTGFGYTF. The CDR3 nucleotides are TGTGCCAGCAGAGATACAGGTTTTGGCTACACCTTC.